This T cell receptor beta chain came from a study of Graves' ophthalmopathy and Graves' hyperthyroidism. Germline V gives CDR1 LGHNA, CDR2 YSLEER. V trimming: 7 bases; J trimming: 4 bases; junction bases outside the gene matches: 8. CDR3 length: 15 residues. Hyperthyroidism patients, all newly diagnosed, had under 2 months' duration and ages of 18 to 65. TCR beta CDR3 regions were amplified from RNA transcripts. RT-PCR with HTBI primers came first, then second-round multiplex PCR. TCRdb re-analysed the multiplex PCR reads in MiXCR, keeping a single row per CDR3 protein. The sample records some 1.1 million distinct CDR3 sequences, 35% to 45% being singletons. This clonotype was counted between two and nine times.

The sequencing sample was made of peripheral blood or thyroid tissue (not recorded which). This TCR was recovered from an adult man with Graves' hyperthyroidism. The V gene is TRBV4-3, the J gene TRBJ2-2, with 8 bases fitting TRBD1. The chain's CDR3 is CASKAQTGATGELFF. CDR3 nucleotide sequence: TGCGCCAGCAAGGCGCAGACAGGGGCCACCGGGGAGCTGTTTTTT.